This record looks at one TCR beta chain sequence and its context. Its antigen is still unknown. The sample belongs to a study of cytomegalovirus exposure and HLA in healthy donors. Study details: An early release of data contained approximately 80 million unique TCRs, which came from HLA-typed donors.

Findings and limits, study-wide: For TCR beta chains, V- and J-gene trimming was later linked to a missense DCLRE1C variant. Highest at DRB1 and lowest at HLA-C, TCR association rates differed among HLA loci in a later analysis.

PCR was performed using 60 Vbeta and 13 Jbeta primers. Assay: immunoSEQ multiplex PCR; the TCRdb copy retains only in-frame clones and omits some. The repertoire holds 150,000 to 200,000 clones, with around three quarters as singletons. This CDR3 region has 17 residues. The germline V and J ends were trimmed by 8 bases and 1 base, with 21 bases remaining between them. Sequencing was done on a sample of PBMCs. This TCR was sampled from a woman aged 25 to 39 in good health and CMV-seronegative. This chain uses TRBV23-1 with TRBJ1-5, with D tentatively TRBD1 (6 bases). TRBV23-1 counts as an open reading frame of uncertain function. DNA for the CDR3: TGCGCCAGCGGGACATATACCCCAACAGGGAGCAATCAGCCCCAGCATTTT. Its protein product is CASGTYTPTGSNQPQHF.